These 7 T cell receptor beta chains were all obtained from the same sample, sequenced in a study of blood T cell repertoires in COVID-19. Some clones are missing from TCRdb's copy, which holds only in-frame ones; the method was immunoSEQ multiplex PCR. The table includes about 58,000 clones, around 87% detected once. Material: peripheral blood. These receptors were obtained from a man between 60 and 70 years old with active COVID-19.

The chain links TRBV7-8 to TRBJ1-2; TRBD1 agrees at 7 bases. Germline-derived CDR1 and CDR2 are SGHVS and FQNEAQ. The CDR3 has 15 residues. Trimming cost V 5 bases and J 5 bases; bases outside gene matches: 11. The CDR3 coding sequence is TGTGCCAGCAGCCCCCCTGCGACAGGGTTGTATGGCTACACCTTC. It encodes CASSPPATGLYGYTF.

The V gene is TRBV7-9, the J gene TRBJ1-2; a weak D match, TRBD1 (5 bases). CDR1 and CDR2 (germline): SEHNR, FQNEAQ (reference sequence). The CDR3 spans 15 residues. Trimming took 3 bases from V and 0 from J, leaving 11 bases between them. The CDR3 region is CASSFGRAANYGYTF. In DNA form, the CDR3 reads TGTGCCAGCAGCTTCGGCAGGGCCGCTAACTATGGCTACACCTTC.

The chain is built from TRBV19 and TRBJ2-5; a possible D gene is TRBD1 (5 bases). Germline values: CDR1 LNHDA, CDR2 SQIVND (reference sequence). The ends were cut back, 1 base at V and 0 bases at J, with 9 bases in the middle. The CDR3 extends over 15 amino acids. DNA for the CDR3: TGTGCCAGTAGTATAGGAACAGGCAACCAAGAGACCCAGTACTTC. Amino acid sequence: CASSIGTGNQETQYF.

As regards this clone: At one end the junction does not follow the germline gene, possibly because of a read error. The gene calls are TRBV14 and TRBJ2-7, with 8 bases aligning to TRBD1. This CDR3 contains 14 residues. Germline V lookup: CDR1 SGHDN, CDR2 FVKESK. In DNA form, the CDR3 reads TGTGCCAGCAGTCAAGGACAGGGTGGTTACGAGCAGTACTTC. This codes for CASSQGQGGYEQYF.

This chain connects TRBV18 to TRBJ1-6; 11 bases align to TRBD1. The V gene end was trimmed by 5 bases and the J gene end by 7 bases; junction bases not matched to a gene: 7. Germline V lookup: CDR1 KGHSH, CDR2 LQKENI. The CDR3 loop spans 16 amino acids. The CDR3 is CASSGGTGGKNSPLHF. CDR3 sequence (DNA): TGTGCCAGCTCAGGAGGGACAGGGGGAAAAAATTCACCCCTCCACTTT.

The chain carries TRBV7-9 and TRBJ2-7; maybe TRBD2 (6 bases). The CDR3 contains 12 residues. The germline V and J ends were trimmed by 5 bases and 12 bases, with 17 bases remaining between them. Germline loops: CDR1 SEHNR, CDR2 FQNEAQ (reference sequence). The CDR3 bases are TGTGCCAGCAGCCATCCCGGGGGAATGACGTACTTC. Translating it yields CASSHPGGMTYF.

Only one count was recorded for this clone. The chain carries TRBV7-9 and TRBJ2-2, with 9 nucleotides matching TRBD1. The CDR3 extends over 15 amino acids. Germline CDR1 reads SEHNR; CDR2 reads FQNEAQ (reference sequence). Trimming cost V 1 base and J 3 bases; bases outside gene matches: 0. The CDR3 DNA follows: TGTGCCAGCAGCTTAGGGACAGGGGACACCGGGGAGCTGTTTTTT. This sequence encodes CASSLGTGDTGELFF.